This entry lists 9 T cell receptor beta chains sequenced from one sample in a study of breast tumors, draining lymph nodes, adjacent tissues. TCRdb re-analysed the multiplex PCR reads in MiXCR, keeping a single row per CDR3 protein. The sample lists 140,000 to 150,000 distinct CDR3 sequences; 30% to 35% were seen once. Axillary draining lymph nodes of breast cancer patients supplied the node samples. Sequencing was carried out using axillary lymph node tissue. The receptors derive from a female donor with breast cancer. Some clones in this sample may be carry-over from other donors' samples.

This clonotype was seen only a few times. One base away lies a much larger clone, so this may be a sequencing read error. V is TRBV19 and J is TRBJ2-5; 7 nucleotides match TRBD2. CDR1 and CDR2 from the germline V gene are LNHDA and SQIVND (reference sequence). This CDR3 comprises 15 residues. J was trimmed by 2 bases and V by 1 base; bases with no gene match: 4. CDR3 in DNA: TGTGCCAGTAGTATAGGGGGGGGGGGGCAAGAGACCCAGTACTTC. It translates to CASSIGGGGQETQYF. Based on the CDR3 plus reference TRBV19 and TRBJ2-5, the full variable domain is DGGITQSPKYLFRKEGQNVTLSCEQNLNHDAMYWYRQDPGQGLRLIYYSQIVNDFQKGDIAEGYSVSREKKESFPLTVTSAQKNPTAFYLCASSIGGGGQETQYFGPGTRLLVL.

At least ten counts were recorded for this clonotype. The chain uses TRBV19 and TRBJ1-2; no firm D call. Trimming removed 9 bases at V and 1 base at J, with 15 bases between. Germline CDR1 LNHDA, CDR2 SQIVND (reference sequence). The CDR3 runs 14 residues. DNA of the CDR3: TGTGCCAGCAAGGAGGCAGTAAATAACTATGGCTACACCTTC. Translating it yields CASKEAVNNYGYTF.

The sample holds many counts of this clonotype. This chain links TRBV20-1 with TRBJ2-6, with a weak D call TRBD1 (6 bases). This CDR3 contains 18 residues. The germline CDR1 and CDR2 sequences are DFQATT and SNEGSKA (reference sequence). V was cut by 6 bases and J by 0 bases, with 21 bases left in between. This chain's CDR3 is CSALSQGKGLSGANVLTF. In DNA form, the CDR3 reads TGCAGTGCCCTTTCACAGGGTAAGGGGCTCTCTGGGGCCAACGTCCTGACTTTC.

V usage is TRBV19 and J usage is TRBJ2-6; a weak D match, TRBD1 (6 bases). The CDR3 runs to 16 residues. V was pared by 10 bases and J by 0 bases, with 16 bases between. Per the germline V gene, CDR1 is LNHDA and CDR2 is SQIVND (reference sequence). The CDR3 protein is CAIRRDKSSGANVLTF. The DNA of the CDR3 is TGTGCCATTCGCCGGGACAAGAGCTCTGGGGCCAACGTCCTGACTTTC.

This clonotype was seen repeatedly, ten times or more. The chain has TRBV20-1 and TRBJ1-2, with a weak D call TRBD1 (6 bases). This CDR3 comprises 13 residues. With 2 bases removed from V and 8 bases from J, the gap between germline ends came to 15 bases. Germline CDR1 reads DFQATT; CDR2 reads SNEGSKA (reference sequence). The CDR3 region is CSARYTGYEGYTF. The CDR3 DNA reads TGCAGTGCTAGATATACAGGGTACGAGGGCTACACCTTC.

This clonotype was detected many times. The V gene is TRBV28, the J gene TRBJ2-2; D call uncertain. The CDR3 sequence is 16 residues long. Trimming took off 2 bases at V and 0 bases at J, with 10 bases between the two ends. Germline values: CDR1 MDHEN, CDR2 SYDVKM. CDR3 loop: CASSLSYGTNTGELFF. The CDR3 DNA reads as TGTGCCAGCAGTTTAAGTTATGGGACGAACACCGGGGAGCTGTTTTTT.

In this sample, this clonotype turned up a few times. Given a much more abundant clone one base away, this may be a read error. V is TRBV7-2 and J is TRBJ2-2; D uncertain. The germline V gene has CDR1 SGHTA and CDR2 FQGNSA. CDR3 length: 15 amino acids. The V and J ends lost 8 bases and 4 bases respectively, with 17 bases between them. CDR3 residues: CASGPARSTTGELFF. The CDR3 DNA reads TGTGCCAGCGGCCCCGCCCGAAGTACCACCGGGGAGCTGTTTTTT.

This clonotype was detected ten times or more. The chain carries TRBV20-1 and TRBJ2-7, with 7 positions matching TRBD2. Germline lookup yields CDR1 DFQATT and CDR2 SNEGSKA (reference sequence). Losses at the gene ends were 5 bases for V and 2 bases for J; bases not matched to a gene: 9. The CDR3 spans 14 residues. Here the CDR3 reads CSASDGGGAYEQYF. The CDR3 DNA sequence: TGCAGTGCTTCAGACGGCGGGGGTGCCTACGAGCAGTACTTC.

This clonotype was counted ten times or more. The chain has TRBV9 and TRBJ2-3; TRBD1 matches at 10 bases. V was clipped by 1 base and J by 4 bases; unmatched bases: 3. CDR1 is SGDLS and CDR2 is YYNGEE in the germline V gene. The CDR3 has 15 amino acids. Written as DNA, the CDR3 is TGTGCCAGCAGCGTAAGGGACAGGGGCGCAGATACGCAGTATTTT. It codes for CASSVRDRGADTQYF.